This T cell receptor (beta chain) was identified during a study of cytomegalovirus exposure and HLA in healthy donors. Looking at the study overall: A prior study identified approximately 110 million unique TCR beta sequences from some 200 million T cells.

Study-level results: Trimming of TCR beta V- and J-genes showed a link, identified in a later analysis, to a missense DCLRE1C variant. Productive status was seen about 90% or about 30% of the time for most TCR beta V segments in an earlier analysis. Using a false discovery rate of 0.05, a later analysis showed that approximately 16,000 TCR beta sequences were associated with HLA alleles.

V dropped 4 bases and J dropped 3 bases, with 13 bases sitting between them. The CDR3 sequence is 14 residues long. The germline CDR1 and CDR2 sequences are SGDLS and YYNGEE. A remark on this clone: Its antigen remains unidentified.

Researchers ran the PCR with 60 Vbeta and 13 Jbeta primers. Assay: immunoSEQ multiplex PCR; the TCRdb copy retains only in-frame clones and omits some. Of around 300,000 clones in the sample, 70% to 90% are singletons; the top ten hold less than 2.5%. The TCR sequence derives from a woman between 18 and 30 years old in good health and CMV-seronegative. This sequence joins TRBV9 and TRBJ1-1, with a possible D match to TRBD1 (5 bases). The sequenced sample was PBMCs. Here the CDR3 reads CASSIDGGYTEAFF. The CDR3 DNA reads as TGTGCCAGCAGCATAGACGGGGGTTACACTGAAGCTTTCTTT.